Shown below are 18 T cell receptor beta chains from a single sample sequenced in a study of T cell responses to AZD1222 COVID-19 vaccine. The data were produced by immunoSEQ multiplex PCR, yet TCRdb's version contains in-frame clones alone and is incomplete. The data contain about 85,000 clones, 90% of them seen just once; the ten biggest clones take up around 3%. The sequences come from peripheral blood, collected on day 0 of AZD1222 vaccination. These receptors all come from an adult in good health.

The V gene is TRBV9, the J gene TRBJ1-1; 11 bases match TRBD1. The length of the CDR3 is 13 residues. Germline assignment: CDR1 SGDLS and CDR2 YYNGEE. The J segment lost 8 bases and the V segment lost 3 bases, leaving 3 bases of the junction unmatched. The CDR3 nucleotides read TGTGCCAGCAGCGGGGACAGGGGGATAGAAGCTTTCTTT. As protein: CASSGDRGIEAFF.

The genes are TRBV19 and TRBJ1-3, with 12 bases fitting TRBD1. CDR3 length: 18 amino acids. V dropped 3 bases and J dropped 0; count of bases not matched to a gene: 6. Germline values: CDR1 LNHDA, CDR2 SQIVND (reference sequence). The CDR3 protein is CASSIYWDRGLSGNTIYF. The CDR3 bases are TGTGCCAGTAGTATCTACTGGGACAGGGGGCTCTCTGGAAACACCATATATTTT.

This clone appeared a single time. The rearrangement uses TRBV28 and TRBJ1-2; TRBD1 might be the D (5 bases). CDR1 and CDR2 from the germline V gene are MDHEN and SYDVKM. The germline V and J ends were trimmed by 1 base and 5 bases, with 14 bases remaining between them. CDR3 length: 15 residues. The CDR3: CASSLSVGARYGYTF. The DNA of the CDR3 is TGTGCCAGCAGTTTATCGGTAGGGGCTAGATATGGCTACACCTTC.

The J gene is TRBJ2-1, the V gene TRBV14, with 9 positions matching TRBD1. The trim removed 6 bases at V and 9 bases at J, leaving 12 bases unmatched. Germline lookup yields CDR1 SGHDN and CDR2 FVKESK. CDR3 length: 15 amino acids. The CDR3 DNA reads TGTGCCAGCAGGACCTCCGGGACAGGGTTCGGTGAGCAGTTCTTC. Translating it yields CASRTSGTGFGEQFF.

The chain has TRBV3-1 (or the pseudogene TRBV3-2) and TRBJ2-1, with a tentative D call TRBD2 (5 bases). Germline loops: CDR1 LGHDT, CDR2 YNNKEL (reference sequence). V was pared by 4 bases and J by 5 bases, with 15 bases between. The CDR3 length is 15 residues. CDR3 bases: TGTGCCAGCAGCCCCCCCAGCGGACCTAACAATGAGCAGTTCTTC. Translating gives CASSPPSGPNNEQFF.

V usage is TRBV12-3 or TRBV12-4 and J usage is TRBJ1-5; 7 nucleotides align to TRBD1. This CDR3 is built from 13 residues. Trimming at V came to 6 bases and at J to 6 bases, leaving 5 bases not matched to a gene. The CDR3, as DNA: TGTGCCAGCAGACGTAACAGGGGTCAGCCCCAGCATTTT. It translates to CASRRNRGQPQHF.

V is TRBV29-1 and J is TRBJ1-1; no clear D. The V gene lost 0 bases and the J gene lost 5 bases, with 10 bases spanning the gap. CDR3 length: 13 amino acids. Germline lookup yields CDR1 SQVTM and CDR2 ANQGSEA. CDR3 sequence (DNA): TGCAGCGTTGAAGAGGGGATGGGGACTGAAGCTTTCTTT. Protein product: CSVEEGMGTEAFF.

CDR3 in amino acids: CASSLGGQNTGELFF. The CDR3 nucleotides read TGCGCCAGCAGCTTGGGGGGACAGAACACCGGGGAGCTGTTTTTT. The chain carries TRBV5-1 and TRBJ2-2; D possibly corresponds to TRBD1 (6 bases). Germline V lookup: CDR1 SGHRS, CDR2 YFSETQ. V dropped 0 bases and J dropped 1 base, with 7 bases sitting between them. The CDR3 covers 15 residues.

This clone was found once. The J gene is TRBJ1-1, the V gene TRBV29-1; 8 bases are shared with TRBD1. Germline CDR1 is SQVTM and CDR2 is ANQGSEA. This CDR3 has 16 residues. V lost 1 base and J lost 4; bases outside the gene matches: 11. CDR3 nucleotides: TGCAGCGTTGAAGGTCGGTACAGGGGGGAGAGCACTGAAGCTTTCTTT. Translation gives CSVEGRYRGESTEAFF.

The chain recombines TRBV19 with TRBJ2-1; TRBD2 is a possible D gene (6 bases). This CDR3 has 19 amino acids. CDR1 and CDR2 from the germline V gene are LNHDA and SQIVND (reference sequence). V lost 7 bases and J lost 6, with 31 bases in between. The CDR3 bases are TGTGCCAGTATGGCCCAGACCCTAGCGTACCCTCAGTCGGGCAATGAGCAGTTCTTC. As protein: CASMAQTLAYPQSGNEQFF.

The V call is TRBV10-1, the J call TRBJ1-1, with D perhaps TRBD1 (5 bases). CDR1 WNHNN and CDR2 SYGVQD come from the germline V gene (reference sequence). V lost 0 bases to trimming and J lost 5 bases, with 10 bases between them. The CDR3 extends over 14 amino acids. The CDR3 is CASSESVGVTEAFF. DNA of the CDR3: TGCGCCAGCAGTGAGTCGGTGGGGGTTACTGAAGCTTTCTTT.

V usage is TRBV27 and J usage is TRBJ2-2, with 11 bases fitting TRBD1. V lost 6 bases and J lost 5; bases outside the gene matches: 5. The CDR3 is 15 residues long. Germline CDR1 MNHEY, CDR2 SMNVEV (reference sequence). CDR3: CASSQDRGRTGELFF. Here the CDR3 DNA reads TGTGCCAGCAGCCAGGACAGGGGGCGTACCGGGGAGCTGTTTTTT.

The chain links TRBV28 to TRBJ1-1; weak D call: TRBD1 (5 bases). The CDR3 runs 17 residues. Germline loops: CDR1 MDHEN, CDR2 SYDVKM. Trimming took off 7 bases at V and 4 bases at J, with 25 bases between the two ends. CDR3 loop: CASTTAGWGGTGTEAFF. The CDR3 bases are TGTGCCAGCACCACCGCGGGCTGGGGCGGGACTGGCACTGAAGCTTTCTTT.

This chain links TRBV10-3 with TRBJ1-2; 10 bases line up with TRBD1. Germline CDR1 ENHRY, CDR2 SYGVKD. The trim removed 4 bases at V and 6 bases at J, leaving 5 bases unmatched. The CDR3 runs 14 residues. The CDR3 bases are TGTGCCATCAGTGGGGGACAGGGGAGCCATGGCTACACCTTC. Its translation is CAISGGQGSHGYTF.

The chain is built from TRBV3-1 (or the pseudogene TRBV3-2) and TRBJ1-4; D gene ambiguous. CDR1 and CDR2 from the germline V gene are LGHDT and YNNKEL (reference sequence). Trimming cost V 1 base and J 11 bases, with 14 bases left between them. The CDR3 covers 14 residues. CDR3 sequence reads: CASSQGRVGEKLFF. The CDR3 bases are TGTGCCAGCAGCCAAGGACGGGTGGGAGAGAAACTGTTTTTT.

J is TRBJ2-1 and V is TRBV7-9; no definite D call. With 1 base removed from V and 10 bases from J, the gap between germline ends came to 8 bases. Germline V gene sequence: CDR1 SEHNR, CDR2 FQNEAQ (reference sequence). This CDR3 is built from 12 residues. CDR3 coding DNA: TGTGCCAGCAGCTTAGAGGCAGGCGAGCAGTTCTTC. Its protein product is CASSLEAGEQFF.

V and J are TRBV7-3 and TRBJ2-7; 8 bases map to TRBD1. The CDR3 has 16 amino acids. The trim removed 2 bases at V and 0 bases at J, leaving 6 bases unmatched. CDR1 and CDR2 from the germline V gene are SGHTA and FQGTGA. DNA of the CDR3: TGTGCCAGCAGCTTAGGCTACAGGGGGAGCTCCTACGAGCAGTACTTC. Its protein is CASSLGYRGSSYEQYF.

The chain employs TRBV5-5 and TRBJ2-7, with 9 bases fitting TRBD1. The CDR3 runs 15 residues. Germline V gives CDR1 SGHKS, CDR2 YYEKEE (reference sequence). V trimming: 3 bases; J trimming: 4 bases; junction bases outside the gene matches: 8. CDR3 region: CASSWGTGINYEQYF. The DNA of the CDR3 is TGTGCCAGCAGCTGGGGGACAGGGATAAATTACGAGCAGTACTTC.